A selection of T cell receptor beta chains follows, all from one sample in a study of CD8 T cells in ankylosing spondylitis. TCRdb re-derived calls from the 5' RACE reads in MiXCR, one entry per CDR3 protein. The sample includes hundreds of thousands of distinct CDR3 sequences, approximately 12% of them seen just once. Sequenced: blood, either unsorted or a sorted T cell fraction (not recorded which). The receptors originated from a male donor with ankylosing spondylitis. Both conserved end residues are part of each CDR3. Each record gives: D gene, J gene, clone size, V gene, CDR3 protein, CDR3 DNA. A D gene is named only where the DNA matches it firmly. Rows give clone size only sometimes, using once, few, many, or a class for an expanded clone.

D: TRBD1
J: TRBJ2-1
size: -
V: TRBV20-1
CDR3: CSAPSRQGIVHEQFF
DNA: TGCAGTGCTCCGAGTCGACAGGGGATTGTGCATGAGCAGTTCTTC

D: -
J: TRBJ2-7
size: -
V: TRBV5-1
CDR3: CASSPGRGVPSYEQYF
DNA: TGCGCCAGCAGCCCCGGCCGAGGGGTCCCTTCCTACGAGCAGTACTTC

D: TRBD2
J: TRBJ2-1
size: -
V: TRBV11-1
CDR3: CASSPQGGGAGEQFF
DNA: TGTGCCAGCAGCCCCCAAGGCGGGGGGGCTGGAGAGCAGTTCTTC

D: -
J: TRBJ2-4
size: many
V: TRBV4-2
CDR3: CASSQTGFGGGGIQYF
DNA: TGTGCCAGCAGCCAAACCGGGTTTGGGGGCGGGGGCATTCAGTACTTC

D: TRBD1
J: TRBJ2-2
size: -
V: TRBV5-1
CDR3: CASSLGDRPNPGELFF
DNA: TGCGCCAGCAGCCTTGGGGACAGACCGAACCCCGGGGAGCTGTTTTTT

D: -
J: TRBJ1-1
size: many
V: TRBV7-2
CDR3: CASSRRMANTEAFF
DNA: TGTGCCAGCAGCCGTCGCATGGCGAACACTGAAGCTTTCTTT

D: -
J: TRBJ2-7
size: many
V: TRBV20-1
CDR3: CSAEDGRTNSYEQYF
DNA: TGCAGTGCTGAGGATGGACGGACCAACTCCTACGAGCAGTACTTC

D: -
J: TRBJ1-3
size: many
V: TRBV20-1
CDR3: CSARGGASGNTIYF
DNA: TGCAGTGCTAGAGGTGGGGCCTCTGGAAACACCATATATTTT

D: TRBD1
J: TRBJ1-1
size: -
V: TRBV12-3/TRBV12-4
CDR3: CASTTRTGWNTEAFF
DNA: TGTGCCAGCACCACTCGGACAGGCTGGAACACTGAAGCTTTCTTT

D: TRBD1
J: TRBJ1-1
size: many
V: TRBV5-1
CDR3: CASSQGVNTEAFF
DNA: TGTGCCAGCAGCCAGGGGGTGAACACTGAAGCTTTCTTT

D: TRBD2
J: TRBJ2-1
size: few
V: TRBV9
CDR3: CASSVVSAGGLYNEQFF
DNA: TGTGCCAGCAGCGTAGTCTCAGCGGGGGGACTCTACAATGAGCAGTTCTTC

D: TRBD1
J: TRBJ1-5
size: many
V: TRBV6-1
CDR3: CASRGQAGQPQHF
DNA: TGTGCCAGCAGGGGACAGGCTGGGCAGCCCCAGCATTTT

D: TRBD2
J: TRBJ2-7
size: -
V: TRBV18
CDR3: CTSSPRGLVSAEQYF
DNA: TGTACCAGCTCACCAAGGGGACTAGTCTCGGCGGAGCAGTACTTC

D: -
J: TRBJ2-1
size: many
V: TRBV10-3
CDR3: CAISGVLYNEQFF
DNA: TGTGCCATCAGTGGGGTCCTCTACAATGAGCAGTTCTTC

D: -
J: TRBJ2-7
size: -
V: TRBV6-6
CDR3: CASGGLGSYEQYF
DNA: TGTGCCAGCGGTGGGTTGGGCTCCTACGAGCAGTACTTC

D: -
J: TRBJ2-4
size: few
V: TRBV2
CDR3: CASTSYGPNIQYF
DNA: TGTGCCAGCACTAGCTATGGGCCGAACATTCAGTACTTC

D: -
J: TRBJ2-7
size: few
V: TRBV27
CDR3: CASSLVPQSEQYF
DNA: TGTGCCAGCAGTTTAGTTCCCCAAAGCGAGCAGTACTTC

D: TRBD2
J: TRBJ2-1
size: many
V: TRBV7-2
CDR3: CASSIPGLATGQFF
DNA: TGTGCCAGCAGCATACCGGGACTAGCGACGGGGCAGTTCTTC

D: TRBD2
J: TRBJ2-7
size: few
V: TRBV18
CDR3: CASSPPGLADYEQYF
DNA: TGTGCCAGCTCACCTCCGGGACTAGCGGATTACGAGCAGTACTTC

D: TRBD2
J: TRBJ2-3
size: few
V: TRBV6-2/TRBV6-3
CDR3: CASSTGTSGFPDPSTDTQYF
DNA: TGTGCCAGCAGTACCGGGACTAGCGGGTTCCCGGACCCTAGCACAGATACGCAGTATTTT

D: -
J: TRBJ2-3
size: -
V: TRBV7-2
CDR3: CASSGLGGADTQYF
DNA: TGTGCCAGCAGCGGTCTGGGCGGGGCAGATACGCAGTATTTT

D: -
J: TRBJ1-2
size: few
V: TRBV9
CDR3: CASSTTAGADYGYTF
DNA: TGTGCCAGCAGCACTACGGCGGGGGCGGACTATGGCTACACCTTC

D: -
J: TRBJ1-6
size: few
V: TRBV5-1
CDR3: CASSLGPGLNSPLHF
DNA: TGCGCCAGCAGCTTGGGTCCAGGACTTAATTCACCCCTCCACTTT

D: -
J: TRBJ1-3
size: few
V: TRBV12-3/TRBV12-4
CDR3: CASIFEGGITIYF
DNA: TGTGCCAGCATCTTCGAGGGGGGGATCACCATATATTTT

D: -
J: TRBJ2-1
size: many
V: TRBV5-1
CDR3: CASSAGQNNEQFF
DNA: TGCGCCAGCAGCGCTGGACAGAACAATGAGCAGTTCTTC

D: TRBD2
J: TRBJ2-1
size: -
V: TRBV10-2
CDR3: CASRSTSGSQNQNEQFF
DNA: TGCGCCAGCAGGAGCACTAGCGGGAGTCAAAACCAGAATGAGCAGTTCTTC

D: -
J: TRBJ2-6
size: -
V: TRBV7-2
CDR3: CASNSGGSGANVLTF
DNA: TGTGCCAGCAACTCTGGGGGCTCTGGGGCCAACGTCCTGACTTTC

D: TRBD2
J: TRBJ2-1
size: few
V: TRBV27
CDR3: CASSLRGGPNFYNEQFF
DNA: TGTGCCAGCAGTTTACGGGGGGGACCGAATTTCTACAATGAGCAGTTCTTC

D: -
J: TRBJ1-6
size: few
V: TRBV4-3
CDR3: CASSQGAGRYNSPLHF
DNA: TGCGCCAGCAGCCAAGGGGCAGGCCGTTATAATTCACCCCTCCACTTT

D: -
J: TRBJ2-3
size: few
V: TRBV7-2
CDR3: CASSLENTDTQYF
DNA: TGTGCCAGCAGCCTGGAAAACACAGATACGCAGTATTTT

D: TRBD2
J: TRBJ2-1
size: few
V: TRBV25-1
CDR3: CASSFAGGQYNEQFF
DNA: TGTGCCAGCAGCTTCGCGGGGGGCCAGTACAATGAGCAGTTCTTC

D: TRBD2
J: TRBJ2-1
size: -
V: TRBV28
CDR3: CASRAGGPSYNEQFF
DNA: TGTGCCAGCAGAGCGGGAGGGCCCTCCTACAATGAGCAGTTCTTC